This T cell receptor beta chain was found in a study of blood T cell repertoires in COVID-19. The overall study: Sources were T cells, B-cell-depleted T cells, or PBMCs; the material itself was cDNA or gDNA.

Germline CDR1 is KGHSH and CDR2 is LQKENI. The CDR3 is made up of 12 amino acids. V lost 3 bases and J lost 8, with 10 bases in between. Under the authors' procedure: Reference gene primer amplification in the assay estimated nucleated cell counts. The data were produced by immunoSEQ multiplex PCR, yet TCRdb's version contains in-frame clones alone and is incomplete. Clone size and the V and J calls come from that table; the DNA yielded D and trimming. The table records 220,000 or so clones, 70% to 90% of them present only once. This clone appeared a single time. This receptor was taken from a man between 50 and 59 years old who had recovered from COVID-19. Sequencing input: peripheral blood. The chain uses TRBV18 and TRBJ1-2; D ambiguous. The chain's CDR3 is CASSPAGSGYTF. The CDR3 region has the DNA TGTGCCAGCTCACCCGCCGGGAGCGGCTACACCTTC.